This T cell receptor (beta chain) was captured in a study of cytomegalovirus exposure and HLA in healthy donors. Donors counted as nominally healthy when sampled, yet unrecorded immune exposures were likely. About this clone itself: The antigen is unknown.

Germline V lookup: CDR1 MDHEN, CDR2 SYDVKM. This CDR3 is 13 amino acids long. V shed 6 bases and J shed 2 bases, with 11 bases lying between them. Study results and limitations: In a later analysis, specific HLA alleles were associated with 16,000 or so TCR beta sequences at a 0.05 false discovery rate. A later analysis, which compared TCR beta chains of equal frequency, found the HLA-associated ones more clonally expanded.

The PCR contained 60 Vbeta and 13 Jbeta primers. TCRdb's table, derived via immunoSEQ multiplex PCR, lists solely in-frame clones and lacks some. Here the sample spans tens of thousands of clones, nearly 80% being singletons. This clonotype originated in a woman aged 40 to 50 in good health and CMV-seronegative. Sequenced: PBMCs. The gene calls are TRBV28 and TRBJ2-7, with TRBD2 as a possible D gene (6 bases). CDR3 protein: CASRQPGAYEQYF. CDR3 coding DNA: TGTGCCAGCAGACAACCGGGGGCCTACGAGCAGTACTTC.